This T cell receptor beta chain was captured by sequencing in a study of blood T cells in healthy people across ages. Study observations and caveats: Roughly linearly, TCR beta diversity per million T cells fell as age increased.

This clonotype was seen a few times. The target antigen is unknown. PCR was performed a second time for roughly 7 to 11 cycles using a sample-barcoded 5' primer and a J-beta primer mix. Unique molecular identifiers of 12 random nucleotides labeled each cDNA. Each single sample gave us at least 2.5 million CDR3-containing paired-end reads. TCRdb called the 5' RACE reads again in MiXCR, with one record for every CDR3 protein. The sample consists of around 940,000 distinct CDR3 sequences, roughly 51% of them appearing once. This sequence was found in an older woman in good health. Sequenced material: blood.

CDR3 sequence (DNA): TGTGCCAGCAGCGGGACTAGCGGATATCAAGAGACCCAGTACTTC. It specifies CASSGTSGYQETQYF. The chain uses TRBV12-3 or TRBV12-4 and TRBJ2-5; 11 bases fit TRBD2. J was trimmed by 2 bases and V by 6 bases; bases with no gene match: 5. The CDR3 totals 15 residues.